These 9 T cell receptor beta chains were sequenced from one sample in a study of cytomegalovirus exposure and HLA in healthy donors. The PCR had 60 Vbeta and 13 Jbeta primers. Method: immunoSEQ multiplex PCR; TCRdb's copy keeps in-frame clones and lacks some. Of about 110,000 clones in the sample, around 85% were seen once. What was sequenced was PBMCs. These receptors originate from a middle-aged man in good health and CMV-seronegative.

There are a few counts of this clone. V usage is TRBV7-2 and J usage is TRBJ1-2, with D possibly matching TRBD1 (6 bases). Germline lookup yields CDR1 SGHTA and CDR2 FQGNSA. The CDR3 is made up of 15 amino acids. V lost 5 bases, J lost 7 bases, and 20 bases lay in between. The CDR3 DNA follows: TGTGCCAGCAGCGTCAGGGGTTACCAGCTTACTGGCTACACCTTC. The encoded protein is CASSVRGYQLTGYTF.

The rearrangement links TRBV2 to TRBJ2-6, with a possible D match to TRBD2 (6 bases). Germline V gene sequence: CDR1 SNHLY, CDR2 FYNNEI. The CDR3 is 14 amino acids. V was trimmed by 7 bases and J by 2 bases, leaving 9 bases between them. The CDR3 is CASMGGAGANVLTF. Here the CDR3 DNA reads TGTGCCAGCATGGGGGGAGCTGGGGCCAACGTCCTGACTTTC.

The chain links TRBV9 to TRBJ2-7, with TRBD1 identical over 9 bases. Losses at the gene ends were 0 bases for V and 5 bases for J; bases not matched to a gene: 15. This CDR3 comprises 18 residues. CDR1 SGDLS and CDR2 YYNGEE come from the germline V gene. The CDR3 reads CASSVDPIVGTGNDEQYF. The CDR3 region has the DNA TGTGCCAGCAGCGTAGATCCCATTGTGGGGACAGGGAACGACGAGCAGTACTTC.

The chain joins TRBV2 to TRBJ2-2; no firm D call. The CDR3 extends over 14 amino acids. The germline gives CDR1 SNHLY, CDR2 FYNNEI. V was clipped by 2 bases and J by 6 bases, with 10 bases between them. The CDR3: CASSEIRGSGELFF. CDR3 nucleotide sequence: TGTGCCAGCAGTGAAATCCGCGGATCCGGGGAGCTGTTTTTT.

The chain has TRBV27 and TRBJ1-2; D is perhaps TRBD1 (5 bases). The V gene's germline CDR1 is MNHEY and CDR2 SMNVEV (reference sequence). V shed 8 bases and J shed 2 bases, with 15 bases lying between them. The length of the CDR3 is 14 residues. DNA of the CDR3: TGTGCCAGCGGCCCCAGGGATTTAAACTATGGCTACACCTTC. It specifies CASGPRDLNYGYTF.

The V and J genes are TRBV30 and TRBJ1-6; weak D call: TRBD1 (6 bases). Trimming removed 5 bases at V and 6 bases at J, with 17 bases between. The CDR3 is 15 residues long. CDR1 and CDR2 (germline): GTSNPN, SVGIG (reference sequence). The DNA of the CDR3 is TGTGCCTGGTGTAAACGGGCAGGGGTTAATTCACCCCTCCACTTT. Its protein product is CAWCKRAGVNSPLHF.

This chain connects TRBV29-1 to TRBJ2-7; 10 bases fit TRBD1. The CDR3 totals 13 residues. Trimming took 6 bases from V and 6 from J; bases not matched to a gene: 8. Germline assignment: CDR1 SQVTM and CDR2 ANQGSEA. CDR3 region: CSVGTGEFGEQYF. The CDR3, as DNA: TGCAGCGTCGGGACAGGGGAGTTTGGCGAGCAGTACTTC.

The chain links TRBV4-1 to TRBJ1-2, with D possibly TRBD1 on 5 matching bases. This CDR3 spans 14 amino acids. From germline, CDR1 is MGHRA and CDR2 YSYEKL. V dropped 4 bases and J dropped 4 bases, with 13 bases sitting between them. DNA for the CDR3: TGCGCCAGCAGCCCCGCAGGGCTCGCCTATGGCTACACCTTC. Protein: CASSPAGLAYGYTF.

This chain uses TRBV7-2 with TRBJ2-3; 9 bases align to TRBD2. Trimming removed 5 bases from V and 5 bases from J; junction bases left unmatched: 8. Germline-derived CDR1 and CDR2 are SGHTA and FQGNSA. This CDR3 spans 15 amino acids. The CDR3 bases are TGTGCCAGCAGCCGGAGCGGGGGGCCGATAGATACGCAGTATTTT. Its translation is CASSRSGGPIDTQYF.